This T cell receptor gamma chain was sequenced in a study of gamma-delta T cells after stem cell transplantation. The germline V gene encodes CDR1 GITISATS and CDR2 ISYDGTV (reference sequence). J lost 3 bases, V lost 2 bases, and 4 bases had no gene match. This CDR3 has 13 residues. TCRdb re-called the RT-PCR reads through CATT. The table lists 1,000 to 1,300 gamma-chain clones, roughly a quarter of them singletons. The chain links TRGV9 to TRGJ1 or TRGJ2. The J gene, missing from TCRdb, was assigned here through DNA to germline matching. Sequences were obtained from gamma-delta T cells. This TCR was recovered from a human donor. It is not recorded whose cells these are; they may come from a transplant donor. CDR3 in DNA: TGTGCCTTGTGGGAGGCCTTTTATTATAAGAAACTCTTT. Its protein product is CALWEAFYYKKLF.